Listed below are T cell receptor beta chains from one sample, sequenced in a study of vaccination and CD4 T cells after COVID-19. No antigen is known for these receptors. TCRdb redid the calling of the PCR reads with MiXCR, one entry per CDR3 protein. The sample shows roughly 14,000 distinct CDR3 sequences, around 49% of them seen only once. The sequenced sample was CD4+ T cells from blood, cultured in vitro, obtained before SARS-CoV-2 vaccination. The receptors come from a human donor who had recovered from COVID-19. CDR3s include the opening cysteine and the closing phenylalanine or tryptophan. The order of the fields is D gene, J gene, clone size, V gene, CDR3 protein, CDR3 DNA. D genes are given only for firm matches. The listing skips clone size in some rows; elsewhere it reads once, few, many or a size class.

NA | TRBJ1-5 | once | TRBV28 | CASSLVNQPQHF | TGTGCCAGCAGTTTGGTAAATCAGCCCCAGCATTTT
NA | TRBJ2-5 | few | TRBV7-3 | CASSGHLGETQYF | TGTGCCAGCAGCGGGCACCTAGGGGAGACCCAGTACTTC
NA | TRBJ1-2 | NA | TRBV7-9 | CASSSRTVYGYTF | TGTGCCAGCAGCTCCCGGACAGTTTATGGCTACACCTTC
NA | TRBJ2-2 | few | TRBV6-1 | CASSTSNTGELFF | TGTGCCAGCAGTACCTCCAACACCGGGGAGCTGTTTTTT
NA | TRBJ2-5 | few | TRBV20-1 | CSATYLVGETQYF | TGCAGTGCTACCTATTTGGTGGGGGAGACCCAGTACTTC
NA | TRBJ1-1 | few | TRBV6-2/TRBV6-3 | CASSAPSSRTEAFF | TGTGCCAGCAGTGCCCCCTCATCGCGTACTGAAGCTTTCTTT
NA | TRBJ1-2 | NA | TRBV20-1 | CSARDHDRQLEGYTF | TGCAGTGCTAGAGATCATGACAGGCAACTGGAGGGCTACACCTTC
NA | TRBJ2-3 | NA | TRBV20-1 | CSASLTDTQYF | TGCAGTGCTAGTCTGACAGATACGCAGTATTTT
NA | TRBJ2-3 | NA | TRBV28 | CASTGRSTDTQYF | TGTGCCAGCACGGGACGGAGCACAGATACGCAGTATTTT
TRBD1 | TRBJ2-3 | few | TRBV15 | CATSNQQGARTDTQYF | TGTGCCACCAGCAACCAACAGGGGGCGCGGACAGATACGCAGTATTTT
NA | TRBJ1-3 | NA | TRBV7-8 | CASSLDRHQGSSGNTIYF | TGTGCCAGCAGCTTAGACAGGCACCAGGGAAGCTCTGGAAACACCATATATTTT
NA | TRBJ1-5 | medium-sized | TRBV20-1 | CSARADSFGNQPQHF | TGCAGTGCTAGAGCAGACAGCTTCGGGAATCAGCCCCAGCATTTT
NA | TRBJ2-1 | NA | TRBV6-1 | CASSGAQDLYNEQFF | TGTGCCAGCAGTGGGGCACAGGATTTATACAATGAGCAGTTCTTC
TRBD1 | TRBJ1-2 | few | TRBV29-1 | CSVRTGGNYGYTF | TGCAGCGTAAGGACAGGGGGAAACTATGGCTACACCTTC
TRBD1 | TRBJ1-2 | few | TRBV6-1 | CASGLGWDRGPYTF | TGTGCCAGCGGATTGGGGTGGGACAGGGGCCCCTACACCTTC
NA | TRBJ1-5 | NA | TRBV2 | CASSFEAGDQPQHF | TGTGCCAGCAGTTTCGAGGCGGGCGATCAGCCCCAGCATTTT
NA | TRBJ2-3 | NA | TRBV12-3/TRBV12-4 | CASSYGGRFKDTQYF | TGTGCCAGCAGTTATGGGGGAAGGTTCAAAGATACGCAGTATTTT